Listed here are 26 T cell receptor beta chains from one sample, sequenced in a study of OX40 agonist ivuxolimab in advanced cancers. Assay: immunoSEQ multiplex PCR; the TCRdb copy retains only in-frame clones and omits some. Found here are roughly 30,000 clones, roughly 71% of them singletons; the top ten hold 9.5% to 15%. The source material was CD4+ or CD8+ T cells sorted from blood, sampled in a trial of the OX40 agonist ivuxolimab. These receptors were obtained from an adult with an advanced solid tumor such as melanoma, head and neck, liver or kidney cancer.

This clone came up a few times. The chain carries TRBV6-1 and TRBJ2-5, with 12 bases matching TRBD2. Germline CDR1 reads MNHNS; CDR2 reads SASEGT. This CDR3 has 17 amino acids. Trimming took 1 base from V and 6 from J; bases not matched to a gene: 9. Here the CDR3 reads CASSEGLAGGPGKTQYF. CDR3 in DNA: TGTGCCAGCAGTGAAGGTCTAGCGGGGGGGCCGGGGAAGACCCAGTACTTC.

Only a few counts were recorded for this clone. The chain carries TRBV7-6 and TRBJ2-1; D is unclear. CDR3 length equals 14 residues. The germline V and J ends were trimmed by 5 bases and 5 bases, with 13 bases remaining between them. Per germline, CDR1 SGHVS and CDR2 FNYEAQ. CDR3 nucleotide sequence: TGTGCCAGCAGCCCCTCTTCGGGCAACAATGAGCAGTTCTTC. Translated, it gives CASSPSSGNNEQFF.

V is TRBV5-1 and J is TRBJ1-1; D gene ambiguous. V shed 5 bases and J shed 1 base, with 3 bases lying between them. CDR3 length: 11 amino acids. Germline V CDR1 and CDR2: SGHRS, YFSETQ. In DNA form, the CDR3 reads TGCGCCAGCAGGGGGAACACTGAAGCTTTCTTT. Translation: CASRGNTEAFF. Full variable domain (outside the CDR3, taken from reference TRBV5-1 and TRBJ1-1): KAGVTQTPRYLIKTRGQQVTLSCSPISGHRSVSWYQQTPGQGLQFLFEYFSETQRNKGNFPGRFSGRQFSNSRSEMNVSTLELGDSALYLCASRGNTEAFFGQGTRLTVV.

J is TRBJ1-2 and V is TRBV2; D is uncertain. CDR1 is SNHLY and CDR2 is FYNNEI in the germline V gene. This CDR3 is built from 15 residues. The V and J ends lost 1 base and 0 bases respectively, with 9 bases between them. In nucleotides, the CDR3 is TGTGCCAGCAGTGAAGTTACAATTCCTAACTATGGCTACACCTTC. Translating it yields CASSEVTIPNYGYTF.

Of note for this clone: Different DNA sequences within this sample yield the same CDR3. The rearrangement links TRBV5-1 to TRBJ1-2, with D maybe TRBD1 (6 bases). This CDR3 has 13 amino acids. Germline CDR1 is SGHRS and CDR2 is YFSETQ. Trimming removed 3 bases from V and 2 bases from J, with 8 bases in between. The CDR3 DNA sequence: TGCGCCAGCAGCTCAACAGGGAACTATGGCTACACCTTC. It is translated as CASSSTGNYGYTF. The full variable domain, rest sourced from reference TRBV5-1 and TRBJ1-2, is KAGVTQTPRYLIKTRGQQVTLSCSPISGHRSVSWYQQTPGQGLQFLFEYFSETQRNKGNFPGRFSGRQFSNSRSEMNVSTLELGDSALYLCASSSTGNYGYTFGSGTRLTVV.

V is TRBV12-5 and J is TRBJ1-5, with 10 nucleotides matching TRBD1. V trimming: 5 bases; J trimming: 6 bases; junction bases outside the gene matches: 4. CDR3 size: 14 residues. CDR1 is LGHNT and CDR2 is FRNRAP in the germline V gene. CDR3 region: CASGKDRGVQPQHF. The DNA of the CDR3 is TGTGCTAGTGGTAAGGACAGGGGGGTTCAGCCCCAGCATTTT.

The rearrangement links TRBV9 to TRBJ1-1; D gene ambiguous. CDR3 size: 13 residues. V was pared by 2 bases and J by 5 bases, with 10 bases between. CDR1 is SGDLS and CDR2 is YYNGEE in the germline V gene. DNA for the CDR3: TGTGCCAGCAGCGTTCGTTCGAGGACTGAAGCTTTCTTT. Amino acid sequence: CASSVRSRTEAFF.

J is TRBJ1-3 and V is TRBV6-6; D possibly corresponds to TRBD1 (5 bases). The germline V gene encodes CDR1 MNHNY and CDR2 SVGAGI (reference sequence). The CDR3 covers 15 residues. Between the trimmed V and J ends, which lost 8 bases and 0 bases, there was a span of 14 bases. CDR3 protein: CASCRLQGSGNTIYF. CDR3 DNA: TGTGCCAGCTGTAGGCTCCAGGGCTCTGGAAACACCATATATTTT.

CDR3 coding DNA: TGTGCCATCAGTGACGGGACAGGGGGAGGTGGAAACACCATATATTTT. Translation gives CAISDGTGGGGNTIYF. The chain uses TRBV10-3 and TRBJ1-3; 11 nucleotides match TRBD1. V shed 3 bases and J 3 bases; nucleotides not matched to a gene: 4. The germline CDR1 and CDR2 sequences are ENHRY and SYGVKD. The CDR3 sequence is 16 residues long.

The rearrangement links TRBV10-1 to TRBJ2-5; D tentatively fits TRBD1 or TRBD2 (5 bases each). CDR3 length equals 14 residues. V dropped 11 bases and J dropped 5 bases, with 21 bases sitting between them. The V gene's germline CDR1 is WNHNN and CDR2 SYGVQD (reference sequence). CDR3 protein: CAPAPWGLEETQYF. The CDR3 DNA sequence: TGCGCCCCGGCCCCGTGGGGGTTGGAGGAGACCCAGTACTTC.

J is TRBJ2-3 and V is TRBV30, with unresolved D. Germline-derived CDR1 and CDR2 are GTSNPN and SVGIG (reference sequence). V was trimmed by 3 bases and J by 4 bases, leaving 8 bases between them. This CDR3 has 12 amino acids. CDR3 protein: CAWRFSADTQYF. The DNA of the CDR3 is TGTGCCTGGAGATTTAGTGCAGATACGCAGTATTTT.

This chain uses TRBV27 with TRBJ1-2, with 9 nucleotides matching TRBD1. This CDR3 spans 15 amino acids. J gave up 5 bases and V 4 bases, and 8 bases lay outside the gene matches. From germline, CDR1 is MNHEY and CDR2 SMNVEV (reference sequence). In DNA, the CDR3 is TGTGCCAGCAGTTACAGGGGGCATACAAGTTATGGCTACACCTTC. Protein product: CASSYRGHTSYGYTF.

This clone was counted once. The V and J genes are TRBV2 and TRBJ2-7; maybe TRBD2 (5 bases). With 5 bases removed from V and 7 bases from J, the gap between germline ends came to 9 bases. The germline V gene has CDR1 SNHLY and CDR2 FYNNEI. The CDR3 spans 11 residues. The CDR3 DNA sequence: TGTGCCAGCAGTTCCGGGGTTGAGCAGTACGTC. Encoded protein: CASSSGVEQYV.

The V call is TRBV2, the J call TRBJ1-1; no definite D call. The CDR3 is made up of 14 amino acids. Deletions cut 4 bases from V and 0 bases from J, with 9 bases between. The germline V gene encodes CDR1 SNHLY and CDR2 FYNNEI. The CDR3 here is CASSVENMNTEAFF. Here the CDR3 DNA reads TGTGCCAGCAGTGTAGAGAACATGAACACTGAAGCTTTCTTT.

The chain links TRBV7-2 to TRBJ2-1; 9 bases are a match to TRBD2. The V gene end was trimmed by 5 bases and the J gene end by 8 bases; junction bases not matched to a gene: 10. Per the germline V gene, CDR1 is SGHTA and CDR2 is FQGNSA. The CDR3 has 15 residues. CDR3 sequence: CASSPRTSVWHEQFF. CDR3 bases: TGTGCCAGCAGCCCGAGGACTAGCGTGTGGCATGAGCAGTTCTTC.

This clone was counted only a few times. The CDR3 loop reads CASSPGTGGLSSYNSPLHF. In DNA, the CDR3 is TGTGCCAGCAGCCCCGGGACAGGGGGCCTTAGCTCCTATAATTCACCCCTCCACTTT. J is TRBJ1-6 and V is TRBV7-9; 12 nucleotides align to TRBD1. In germline, CDR1 is SEHNR, CDR2 FQNEAQ (reference sequence). Trimming removed 5 bases from V and 0 bases from J; junction bases left unmatched: 8. The CDR3 has 19 amino acids.

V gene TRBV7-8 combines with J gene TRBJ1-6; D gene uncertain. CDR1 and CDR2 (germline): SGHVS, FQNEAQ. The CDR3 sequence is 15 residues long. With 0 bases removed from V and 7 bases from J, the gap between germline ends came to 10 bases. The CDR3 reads CASSLAPGGNSPLHF. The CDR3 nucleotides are TGTGCCAGCAGCTTAGCCCCCGGAGGGAATTCACCCCTCCACTTT. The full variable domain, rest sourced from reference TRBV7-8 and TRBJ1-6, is GAGVSQSPRYKVAKRGQDVALRCDPISGHVSLFWYQQALGQGPEFLTYFQNEAQLDKSGLPSDRFFAERPEGSVSTLKIQRTQQEDSAVYLCASSLAPGGNSPLHFGNGTRLTVT.

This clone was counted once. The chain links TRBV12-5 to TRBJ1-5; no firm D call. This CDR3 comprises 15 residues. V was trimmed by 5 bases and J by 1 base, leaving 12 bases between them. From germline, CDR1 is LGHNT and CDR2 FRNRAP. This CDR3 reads CASGRYGPSNQPQHF. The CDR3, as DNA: TGTGCTAGTGGTCGTTACGGACCGAGCAATCAGCCCCAGCATTTT. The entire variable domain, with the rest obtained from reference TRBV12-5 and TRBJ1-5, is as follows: DARVTQTPRHKVTEMGQEVTMRCQPILGHNTVFWYRQTMMQGLELLAYFRNRAPLDDSGMPKDRFSAEMPDATLATLKIQPSEPRDSAVYFCASGRYGPSNQPQHFGDGTRLSIL.

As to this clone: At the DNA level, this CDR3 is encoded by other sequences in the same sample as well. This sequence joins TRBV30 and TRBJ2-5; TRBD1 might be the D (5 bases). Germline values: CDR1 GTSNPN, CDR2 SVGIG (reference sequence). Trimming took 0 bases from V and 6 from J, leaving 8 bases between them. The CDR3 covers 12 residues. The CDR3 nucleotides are TGTGCCTGGAGTGTAAAGGGGCAGACCCAGTACTTC. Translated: CAWSVKGQTQYF.

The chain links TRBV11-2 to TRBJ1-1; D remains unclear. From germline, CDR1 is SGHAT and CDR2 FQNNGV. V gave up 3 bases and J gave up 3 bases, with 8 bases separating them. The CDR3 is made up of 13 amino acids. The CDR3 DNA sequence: TGTGCCAGCAGCTTTAAGGGATACACTGAAGCTTTCTTT. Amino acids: CASSFKGYTEAFF. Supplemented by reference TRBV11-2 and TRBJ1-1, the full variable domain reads EAGVAQSPRYKIIEKRQSVAFWCNPISGHATLYWYQQILGQGPKLLIQFQNNGVVDDSQLPKDRFSAERLKGVDSTLKIQPAKLEDSAVYLCASSFKGYTEAFFGQGTRLTVV.

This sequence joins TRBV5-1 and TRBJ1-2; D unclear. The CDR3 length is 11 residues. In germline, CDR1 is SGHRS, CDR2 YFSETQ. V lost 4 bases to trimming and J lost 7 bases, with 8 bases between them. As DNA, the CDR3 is TGCGCCAGCAGCCCGGGGTCTGGCTACACCTTC. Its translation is CASSPGSGYTF.

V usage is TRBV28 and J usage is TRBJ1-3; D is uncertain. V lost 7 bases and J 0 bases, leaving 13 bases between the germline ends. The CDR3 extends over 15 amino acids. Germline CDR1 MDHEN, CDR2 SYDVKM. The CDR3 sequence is CASTLGGLSGNTIYF. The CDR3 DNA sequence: TGTGCCAGCACCCTTGGCGGTCTCTCTGGAAACACCATATATTTT. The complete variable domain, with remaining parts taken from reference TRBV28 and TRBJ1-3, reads DVKVTQSSRYLVKRTGEKVFLECVQDMDHENMFWYRQDPGLGLRLIYFSYDVKMKEKGDIPEGYSVSREKKERFSLILESASTNQTSMYLCASTLGGLSGNTIYFGEGSWLTVV.

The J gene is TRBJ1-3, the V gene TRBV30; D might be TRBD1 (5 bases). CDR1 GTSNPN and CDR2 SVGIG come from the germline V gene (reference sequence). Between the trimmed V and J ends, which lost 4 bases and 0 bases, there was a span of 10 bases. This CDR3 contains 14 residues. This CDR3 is CAWNGGSSGNTIYF. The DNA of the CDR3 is TGTGCCTGGAATGGGGGGAGCTCTGGAAACACCATATATTTT.

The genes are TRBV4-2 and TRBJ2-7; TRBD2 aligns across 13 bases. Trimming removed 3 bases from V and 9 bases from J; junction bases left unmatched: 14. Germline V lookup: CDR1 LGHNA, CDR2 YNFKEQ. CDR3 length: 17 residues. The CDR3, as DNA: TGTGCCAGCAGCCAGGGACTAGCGGGGTTCCACCGATCGGTGCAGTACTTC. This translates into CASSQGLAGFHRSVQYF.

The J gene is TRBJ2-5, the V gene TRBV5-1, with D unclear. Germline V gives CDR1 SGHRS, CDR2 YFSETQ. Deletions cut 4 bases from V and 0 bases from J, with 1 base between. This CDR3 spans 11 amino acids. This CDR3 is CASSNQETQYF. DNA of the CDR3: TGCGCCAGCAGCAACCAAGAGACCCAGTACTTC.

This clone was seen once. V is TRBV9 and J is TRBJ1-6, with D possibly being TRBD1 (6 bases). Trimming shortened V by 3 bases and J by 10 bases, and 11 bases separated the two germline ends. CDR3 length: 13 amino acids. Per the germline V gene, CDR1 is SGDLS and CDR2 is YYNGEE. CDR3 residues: CASSASGVSPLHF. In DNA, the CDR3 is TGTGCCAGCAGCGCTTCAGGGGTATCACCCCTCCACTTT. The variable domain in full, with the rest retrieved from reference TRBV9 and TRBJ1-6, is DSGVTQTPKHLITATGQRVTLRCSPRSGDLSVYWYQQSLDQGLQFLIQYYNGEERAKGNILERFSAQQFPDLHSELNLSSLELGDSALYFCASSASGVSPLHFGNGTRLTVT.